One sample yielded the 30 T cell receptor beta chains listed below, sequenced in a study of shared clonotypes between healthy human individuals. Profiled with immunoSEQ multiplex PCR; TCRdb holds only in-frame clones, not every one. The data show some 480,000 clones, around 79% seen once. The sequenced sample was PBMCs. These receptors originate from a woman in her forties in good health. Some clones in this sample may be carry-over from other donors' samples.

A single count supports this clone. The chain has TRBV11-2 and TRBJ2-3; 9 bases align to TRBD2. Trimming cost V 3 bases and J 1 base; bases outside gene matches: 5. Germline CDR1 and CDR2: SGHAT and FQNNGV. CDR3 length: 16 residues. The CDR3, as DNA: TGTGCCAGCAGCTTCAGGGCGGGAGGGGGCACAGATACGCAGTATTTT. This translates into CASSFRAGGGTDTQYF. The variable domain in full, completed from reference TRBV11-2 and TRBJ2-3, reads EAGVAQSPRYKIIEKRQSVAFWCNPISGHATLYWYQQILGQGPKLLIQFQNNGVVDDSQLPKDRFSAERLKGVDSTLKIQPAKLEDSAVYLCASSFRAGGGTDTQYFGPGTRLTVL.

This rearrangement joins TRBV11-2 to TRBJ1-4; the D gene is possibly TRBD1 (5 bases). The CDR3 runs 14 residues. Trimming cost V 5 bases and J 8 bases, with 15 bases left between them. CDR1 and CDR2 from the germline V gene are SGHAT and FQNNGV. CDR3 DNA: TGTGCCAGCAGCGCACAGACAGTCCTCGAAAAACTGTTTTTT. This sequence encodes CASSAQTVLEKLFF.

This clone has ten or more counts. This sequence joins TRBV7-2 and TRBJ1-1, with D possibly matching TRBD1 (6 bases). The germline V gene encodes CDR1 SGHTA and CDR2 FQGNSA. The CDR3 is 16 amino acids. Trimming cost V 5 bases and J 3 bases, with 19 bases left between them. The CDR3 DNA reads TGTGCCAGCAGCCCCATGACCAGGGGCTGGGACACTGAAGCTTTCTTT. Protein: CASSPMTRGWDTEAFF.

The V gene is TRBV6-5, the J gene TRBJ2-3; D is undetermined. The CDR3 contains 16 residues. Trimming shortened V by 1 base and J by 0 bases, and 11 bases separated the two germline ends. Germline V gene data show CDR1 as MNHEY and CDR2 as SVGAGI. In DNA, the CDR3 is TGTGCCAGCAGTTACTGGGCGGTTTCTAGCACAGATACGCAGTATTTT. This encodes CASSYWAVSSTDTQYF.

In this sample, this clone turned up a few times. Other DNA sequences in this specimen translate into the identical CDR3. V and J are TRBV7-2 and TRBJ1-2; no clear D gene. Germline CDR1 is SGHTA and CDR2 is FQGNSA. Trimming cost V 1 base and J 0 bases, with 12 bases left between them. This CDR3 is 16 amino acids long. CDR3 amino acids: CASSLVAGSSNYGYTF. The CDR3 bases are TGTGCCAGCAGCTTAGTCGCTGGCAGCTCTAACTATGGCTACACCTTC.

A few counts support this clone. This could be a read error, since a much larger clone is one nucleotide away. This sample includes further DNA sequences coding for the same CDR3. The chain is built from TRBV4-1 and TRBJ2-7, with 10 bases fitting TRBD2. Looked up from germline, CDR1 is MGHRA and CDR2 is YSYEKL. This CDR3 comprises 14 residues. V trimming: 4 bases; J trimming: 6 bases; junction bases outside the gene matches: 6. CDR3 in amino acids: CASSPRVAGGEQYF. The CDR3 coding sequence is TGCGCCAGCAGCCCCCGGGTAGCGGGAGGCGAGCAGTACTTC.

CDR3 sequence reads: CAWEYGGSDTEAFF. The CDR3 nucleotides are TGTGCCTGGGAATATGGGGGGTCGGACACTGAAGCTTTCTTT. V usage is TRBV30 and J usage is TRBJ1-1, with a possible D match to TRBD1 (5 bases). There are 14 residues in the CDR3. Germline V CDR1 and CDR2: GTSNPN, SVGIG (reference sequence). V gave up 5 bases and J gave up 3 bases, with 16 bases separating them.

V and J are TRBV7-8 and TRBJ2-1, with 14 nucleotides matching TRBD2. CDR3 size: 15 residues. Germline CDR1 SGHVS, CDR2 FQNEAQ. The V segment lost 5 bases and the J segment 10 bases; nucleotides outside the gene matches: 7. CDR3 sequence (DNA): TGTGCCAGCAGCCCCCGGAGACTAGCGGGAGGGGAGCAGTTCTTC. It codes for CASSPRRLAGGEQFF.

The CDR3 loop is CAIKKSSGRAYEQYF. The CDR3 nucleotides are TGTGCCATCAAAAAATCTAGCGGGAGGGCCTACGAGCAGTACTTC. The chain couples TRBV10-3 to TRBJ2-7, with 12 bases that match TRBD2. Germline CDR1 is ENHRY and CDR2 is SYGVKD. This CDR3 spans 15 amino acids. J lost 2 bases, V lost 7 bases, and 6 bases had no gene match.

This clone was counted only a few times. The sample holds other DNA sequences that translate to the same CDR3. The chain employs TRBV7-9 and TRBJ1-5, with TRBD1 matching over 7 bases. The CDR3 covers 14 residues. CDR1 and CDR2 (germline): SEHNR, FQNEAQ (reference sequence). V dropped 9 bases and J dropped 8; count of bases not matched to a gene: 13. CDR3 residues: CARADRERGEPQHF. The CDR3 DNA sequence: TGTGCCAGAGCCGACAGGGAGCGTGGGGAGCCCCAGCATTTT.

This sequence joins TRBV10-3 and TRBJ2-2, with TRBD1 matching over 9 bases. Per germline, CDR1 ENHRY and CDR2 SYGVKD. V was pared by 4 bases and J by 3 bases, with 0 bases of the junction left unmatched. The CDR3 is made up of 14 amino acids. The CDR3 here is CAISGDRDTGELFF. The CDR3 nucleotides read TGTGCCATCAGTGGGGACAGGGACACCGGGGAGCTGTTTTTT.

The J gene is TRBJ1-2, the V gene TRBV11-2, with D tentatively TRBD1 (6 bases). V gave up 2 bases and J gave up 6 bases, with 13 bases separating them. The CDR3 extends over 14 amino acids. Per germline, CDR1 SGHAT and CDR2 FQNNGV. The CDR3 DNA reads TGTGCCAGCAGCTTAACACAGGGAGCTGATGGCTACACCTTC. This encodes CASSLTQGADGYTF.

The DNA of the CDR3 is TGTGCCAGCAGCCAAGGGACTAGCGGGAGGGGGTCCTCCGGGGAGCTGTTTTTT. It yields the protein CASSQGTSGRGSSGELFF. V and J are TRBV5-4 and TRBJ2-2, with TRBD2 identical over 16 bases. CDR1 and CDR2 (germline): SGHNT, YYREEE (reference sequence). The CDR3 length is 18 residues. Trimming at V came to 4 bases and at J to 6 bases, leaving 9 bases not matched to a gene. The complete variable domain, with remaining parts taken from reference TRBV5-4 and TRBJ2-2, reads ETGVTQSPTHLIKTRGQQVTLRCSSQSGHNTVSWYQQALGQGPQFIFQYYREEENGRGNFPPRFSGLQFPNYSSELNVNALELDDSALYLCASSQGTSGRGSSGELFFGEGSRLTVL.

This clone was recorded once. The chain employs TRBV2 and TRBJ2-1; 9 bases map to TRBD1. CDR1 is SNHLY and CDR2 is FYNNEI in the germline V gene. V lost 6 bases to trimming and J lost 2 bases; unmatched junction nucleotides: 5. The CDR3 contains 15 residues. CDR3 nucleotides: TGTGCCAGCAGACTGGACAGGGGACCCTACAATGAGCAGTTCTTC. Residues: CASRLDRGPYNEQFF.

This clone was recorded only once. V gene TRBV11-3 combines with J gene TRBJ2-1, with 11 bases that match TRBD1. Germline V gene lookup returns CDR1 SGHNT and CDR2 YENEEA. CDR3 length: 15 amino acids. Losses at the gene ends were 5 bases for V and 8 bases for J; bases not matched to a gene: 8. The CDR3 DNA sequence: TGTGCCAGCAGCCCTCGGACAGGGGGCCCCCATGAGCAGTTCTTC. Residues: CASSPRTGGPHEQFF.

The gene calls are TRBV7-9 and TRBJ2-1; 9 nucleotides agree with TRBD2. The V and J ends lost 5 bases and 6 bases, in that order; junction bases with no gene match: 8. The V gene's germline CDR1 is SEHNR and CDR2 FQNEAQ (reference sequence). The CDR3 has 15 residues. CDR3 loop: CASSPGTSRLNEQFF. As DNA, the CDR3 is TGTGCCAGCAGCCCTGGGACTAGCAGACTCAATGAGCAGTTCTTC.

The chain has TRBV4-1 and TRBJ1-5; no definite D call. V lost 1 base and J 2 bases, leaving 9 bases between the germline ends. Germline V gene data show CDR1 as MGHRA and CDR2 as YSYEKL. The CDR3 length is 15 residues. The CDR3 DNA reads TGCGCCAGCAGCCAAGCCGGGAGAGGCAATCAGCCCCAGCATTTT. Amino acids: CASSQAGRGNQPQHF.

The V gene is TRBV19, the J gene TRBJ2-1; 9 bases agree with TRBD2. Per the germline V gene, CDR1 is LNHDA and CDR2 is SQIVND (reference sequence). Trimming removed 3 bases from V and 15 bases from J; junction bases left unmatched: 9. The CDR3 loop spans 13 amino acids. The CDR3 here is CASSIPSGKVRFF. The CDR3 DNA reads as TGTGCCAGTAGTATCCCTAGCGGGAAAGTAAGGTTCTTC.

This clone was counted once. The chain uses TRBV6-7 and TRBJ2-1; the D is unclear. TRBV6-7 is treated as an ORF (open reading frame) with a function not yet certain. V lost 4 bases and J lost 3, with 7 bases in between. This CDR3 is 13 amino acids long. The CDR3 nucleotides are TGTGCCAGCAGTTTCTTTTTCTACAATGAGCAGTTCTTC. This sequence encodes CASSFFFYNEQFF.

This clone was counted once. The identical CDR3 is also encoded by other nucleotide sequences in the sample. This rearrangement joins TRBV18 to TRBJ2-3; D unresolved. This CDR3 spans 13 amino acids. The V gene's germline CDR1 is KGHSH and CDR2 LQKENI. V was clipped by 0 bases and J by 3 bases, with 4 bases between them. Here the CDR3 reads CASSPPGTDTQYF. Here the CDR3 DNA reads TGTGCCAGCTCACCACCTGGGACAGATACGCAGTATTTT.

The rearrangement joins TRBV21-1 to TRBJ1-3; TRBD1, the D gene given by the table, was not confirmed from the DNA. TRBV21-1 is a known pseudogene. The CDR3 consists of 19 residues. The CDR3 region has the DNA TGTGCCAGCAGCAAAGTAACGCAGGGGGCGATTCTCTCTGGAAACACCATATATTTT. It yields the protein CASSKVTQGAILSGNTIYF.

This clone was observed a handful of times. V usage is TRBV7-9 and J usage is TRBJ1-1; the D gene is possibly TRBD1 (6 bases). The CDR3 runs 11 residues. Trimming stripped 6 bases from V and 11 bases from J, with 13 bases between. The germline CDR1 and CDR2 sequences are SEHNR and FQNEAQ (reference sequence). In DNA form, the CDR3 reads TGTGCCAGCAGTCCGGGGGCCGAGGCTTTCTTT. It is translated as CASSPGAEAFF.

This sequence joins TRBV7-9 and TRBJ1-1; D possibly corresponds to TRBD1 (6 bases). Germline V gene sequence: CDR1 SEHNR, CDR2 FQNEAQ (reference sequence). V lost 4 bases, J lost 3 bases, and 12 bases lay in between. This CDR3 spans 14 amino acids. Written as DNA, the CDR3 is TGTGCCAGCAGCTCTCAGGGGAGGGACACTGAAGCTTTCTTT. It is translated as CASSSQGRDTEAFF.

Here the CDR3 reads CASSPGSDMGGEQYF. In DNA form, the CDR3 reads TGCGCCAGCAGCCCAGGATCGGATATGGGCGGCGAGCAGTACTTC. This rearrangement joins TRBV5-1 to TRBJ2-7; D ambiguous. CDR1 and CDR2 from the germline V gene are SGHRS and YFSETQ. V lost 4 bases to trimming and J lost 6 bases, with 20 bases between them. This CDR3 is 15 amino acids long.

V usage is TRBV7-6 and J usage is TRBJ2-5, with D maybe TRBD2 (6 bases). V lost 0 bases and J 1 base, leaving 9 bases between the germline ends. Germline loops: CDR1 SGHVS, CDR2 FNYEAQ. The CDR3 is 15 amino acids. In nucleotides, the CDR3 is TGTGCCAGCAGCTTAGCCGCGGGGATCCAAGAGACCCAGTACTTC. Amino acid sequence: CASSLAAGIQETQYF.

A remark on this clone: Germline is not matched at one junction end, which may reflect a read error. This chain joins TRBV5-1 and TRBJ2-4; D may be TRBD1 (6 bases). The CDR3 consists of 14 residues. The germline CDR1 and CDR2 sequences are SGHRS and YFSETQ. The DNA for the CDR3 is TGCGCCAGCAGCGTGACAGGAGCCCAAAACATTCAGTACTTC. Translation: CASSVTGAQNIQYF.

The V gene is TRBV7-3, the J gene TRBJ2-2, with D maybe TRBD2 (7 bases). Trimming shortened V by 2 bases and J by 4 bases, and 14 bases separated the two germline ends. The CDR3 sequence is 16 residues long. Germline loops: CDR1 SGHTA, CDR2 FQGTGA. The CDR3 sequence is CASSLSGGPGTGELFF. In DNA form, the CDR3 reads TGTGCCAGCAGCTTATCGGGGGGCCCGGGCACCGGGGAGCTGTTTTTT.

The CDR3 loop is CASSHGQANEQFF. CDR3 sequence (DNA): TGTGCCAGCAGCCACGGACAGGCCAATGAGCAGTTCTTC. The rearrangement joins TRBV7-8 to TRBJ2-1, with 7 positions matching TRBD1. Germline CDR1 and CDR2: SGHVS and FQNEAQ. This CDR3 is 13 amino acids long. V lost 5 bases, J lost 6 bases, and 4 bases stayed unmatched.

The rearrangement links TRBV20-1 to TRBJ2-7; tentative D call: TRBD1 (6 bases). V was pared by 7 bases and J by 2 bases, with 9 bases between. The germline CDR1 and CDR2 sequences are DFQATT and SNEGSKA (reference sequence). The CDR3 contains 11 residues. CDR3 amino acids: CSVHRAYEQYF. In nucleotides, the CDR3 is TGCAGTGTACACAGGGCCTACGAGCAGTACTTC.

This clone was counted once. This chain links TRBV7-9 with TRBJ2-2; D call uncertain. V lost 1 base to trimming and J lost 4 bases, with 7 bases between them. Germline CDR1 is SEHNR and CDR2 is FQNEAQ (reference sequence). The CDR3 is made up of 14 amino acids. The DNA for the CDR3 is TGTGCCAGCAGCTTAGGGGCAGGCACCGGGGAGCTGTTTTTT. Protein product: CASSLGAGTGELFF. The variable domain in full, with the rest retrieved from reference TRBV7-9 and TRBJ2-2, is DTGVSQNPRHKITKRGQNVTFRCDPISEHNRLYWYRQTLGQGPEFLTYFQNEAQLEKSRLLSDRFSAERPKGSFSTLEIQRTEQGDSAMYLCASSLGAGTGELFFGEGSRLTVL.